Shown below are 5 T cell receptor beta chains from a single sample sequenced in a study of tumor-infiltrating lymphocytes in oesophageal squamous cell carcinoma (dated by TCRdb to 2016 to 2018). The method was PCR. Sequencing used an Illumina HiSeq 2000. TCRdb reran the public reads through fastp at Q25 and MiXCR, keeping productive beta chains. Every entry covers one CDR3 protein and lists the most common genes and DNA from its rows. This sample has around 12,000 distinct CDR3 sequences in its table, and approximately 47% of those were observed once. 12% of the sample comes from the top ten. The sequencing sample was made of blood. The receptors here all came from a female donor with esophageal squamous cell carcinoma.

This clonotype was recorded only once. The chain employs TRBV4-2 and TRBJ2-4, with D possibly TRBD1 on 6 matching bases. The DNA end lines up better with TRBJ2-7; the J call may be wrong. Germline V gene sequence: CDR1 LGHNA, CDR2 YNFKEQ. The CDR3 extends over 15 amino acids. CDR3 coding DNA: TGTGCCAGCAGCCCCCAAAGCCAGGGGTTCTACGAGCAGTACTTC. This translates into CASSPQSQGFYEQYF.

A few counts support this clonotype. The rearrangement uses TRBV20-1 and TRBJ2-2; D perhaps matches TRBD2 (6 bases). V was pared by 6 bases and J by 6 bases, with 11 bases between. This CDR3 is 12 amino acids long. Germline-derived CDR1 and CDR2 are DFQATT and SNEGSKA (reference sequence). The CDR3 reads CSAFRDSGELFF. The CDR3 DNA follows: TGCAGTGCCTTTCGGGACTCCGGGGAGCTGTTTTTT.

The chain carries TRBV12-3 or TRBV12-4 and TRBJ2-1; D is unclear. The V end lost 2 bases, the J end lost 7 bases, and 6 bases lay between the germline ends. The CDR3 consists of 12 residues. Here the CDR3 DNA reads TGTGCCAGCAGTTTATGGCCTAATGAGCAGTTCTTC. Translation: CASSLWPNEQFF.

The rearrangement uses TRBV28 and TRBJ1-2; D possibly matches TRBD1 or TRBD2 (5 bases each). The last part of the DNA fits TRBJ2-7 better; the J call may be wrong. This CDR3 region has 14 residues. Looked up from germline, CDR1 is MDHEN and CDR2 is SYDVKM. In nucleotides, the CDR3 is TGTGCCAGCAACCGCCGGGACGGCGACTACGAGCAGTACTTC. It codes for CASNRRDGDYEQYF.

The CDR3 is CASRGGLKGEQYF. CDR3 DNA: TGTGCCAGCAGGGGCGGACTAAAGGGCGAGCAGTACTTC. This chain joins TRBV7-2 and TRBJ2-5, with D possibly matching TRBD2 (6 bases). The DNA end is more similar to TRBJ2-7, so the J call may be wrong. CDR1 is SGHTA and CDR2 is FQGNSA in the germline V gene. The CDR3 spans 13 residues.